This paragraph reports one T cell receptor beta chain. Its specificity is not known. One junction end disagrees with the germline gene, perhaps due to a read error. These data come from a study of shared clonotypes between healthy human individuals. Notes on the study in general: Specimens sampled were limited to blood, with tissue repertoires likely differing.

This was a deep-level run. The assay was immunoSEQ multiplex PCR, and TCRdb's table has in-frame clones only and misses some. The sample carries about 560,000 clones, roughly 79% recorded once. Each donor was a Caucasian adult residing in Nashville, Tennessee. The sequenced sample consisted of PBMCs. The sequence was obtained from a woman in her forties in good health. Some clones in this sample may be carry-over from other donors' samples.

CDR3 nucleotide sequence: TGTGCTAGCAGCCAAATCCGGGCCCCCCAAGAGACCCAGTACTTC. Encoded protein: CASSQIRAPQETQYF. The rearrangement joins TRBV7-7 to TRBJ2-5; D remains unclear. The CDR3 extends over 15 amino acids. Germline V gene data show CDR1 as SSHAT and CDR2 as FNYEAQ (reference sequence). Combining the CDR3 with reference TRBV7-7 and TRBJ2-5 gives the whole variable domain GAGVSQSPRYKVTKRGQDVTLRCDPISSHATLYWYQQALGQGPEFLTYFNYEAQPDKSGLPSDRFSAERPEGSISTLTIQRTEQRDSAMYRCASSQIRAPQETQYFGPGTRLLVL.